The T cell receptor (beta chain) described here comes from a study of cytomegalovirus exposure and HLA in healthy donors. Study as a whole: Of 300 to 500 genotyped donors, roughly 81% grouped in the Caucasian-associated ancestry cluster. General study findings and limits: For TCR beta chains, V- and J-gene trimming was later linked to a missense DCLRE1C variant. As immune exposure information, only CMV serostatus was available.

The PCR had 60 Vbeta and 13 Jbeta primers. Measured with immunoSEQ multiplex PCR; TCRdb has only the in-frame clones, and not every one. The listing records 130,000 to 150,000 clones. Germline V gene lookup returns CDR1 MDHEN and CDR2 SYDVKM. The CDR3 has 17 amino acids. Germline trimming cut 1 base from V and 2 bases from J; bases unmatched to any gene: 6. In regard to this clone: What it recognizes is unknown.

Sequencing used PBMCs. This rearrangement joins TRBV28 to TRBJ1-5, with 9 bases aligning to TRBD1. This clonotype was sampled from a man aged 40-50 years in good health and CMV-seronegative. The CDR3 DNA follows: TGTGCCAGCAGTTTATCTGGGACAGGGTCAGGCAATCAGCCCCAGCATTTT. Amino acid sequence: CASSLSGTGSGNQPQHF.